This T cell receptor (beta chain) came from a study of cytomegalovirus exposure and HLA in healthy donors (dated by TCRdb to the late 2010s). With respect to the entire study: In an earlier analysis of around 540 of the donors, 276 Gb of sequence data and roughly 100 million unique TCR beta sequences from roughly 180 million T cells were reported. On average, 235,054 unique TCR beta nucleotide sequences were sequenced per donor among 300 to 500 genotyped donors of the cohort, with 15% to 20% of those sequences being non-productive. Several DR-DQ haplotypes were handled as single units for association and clustering, since linkage in the cohort was strong. Of the 300 to 500 genotyped donors, roughly 76% were placed in the genetic ancestry cluster associated with self-reported Caucasian donors. The study aimed to test whether signatures of past pathogen exposure could be identified by cataloging public T cell receptors. Donor age, sex, ethnicity and CMV serostatus were collected together with the repertoire data. To predict cytomegalovirus infection status, the study combined high-throughput TCR immunosequencing, statistical association of individual TCRs with disease status, and machine learning. A later genetic analysis used genome-wide SNP genotypes for about 60% of the roughly 670 donors, treating that subset as a discovery cohort. Rather than drawing on any new phenotypic data, the later analysis identified candidate immune exposures from TCR beta sequences and the way those sequences occurred across donors. To decide whether each TCR beta V gene segment behaved as functional or pseudogenic, an earlier analysis of over 500 of the donors relied on high-throughput TCR beta sequencing. An early release covering some 640 HLA-typed donors comprised roughly 300 gigabases of sequencing data and roughly 86 million unique TCR sequences. Class I and class II HLA loci were covered by the typing at four-digit resolution. In a later analysis, previously published TCR beta repertoires from about 640 donors were re-analyzed and high-resolution HLA genotyping was added so that TCR occurrence patterns could be studied. A separate validation cohort of approximately 120 different subjects was used in addition to the 666-subject first cohort. All discovery cohort repertoires had been generated on a single sequencing platform. The number of typed donors differed by locus: roughly 629-640 for A, B, C, DRB1 and DQB1; 500 to 550 for DQA1; 606 for DPA1; and 400 to 480 for DPB1. Using immunosequencing, the study profiled T cell repertoires from fewer than 850 subjects and related those repertoires to cytomegalovirus serostatus.

Results the study describes overall, beyond this receptor: In vitro tests confirmed that a few of the cytomegalovirus-associated TCR beta chains recognize cytomegalovirus antigens. The 87-base-pair reads could not distinguish some IMGT-functional V segments, including TRBV6-2 and TRBV6-3, so those segments were excluded. A later genetic analysis associated a missense DCLRE1C variant with V-gene and J-gene trimming of TCR beta chains, and an independent cohort replicated the association. Because counts were too low, seventeen rarely observed V segments, including chromosome 9 orphons, were excluded from the earlier analysis of roughly 580 of the donors. According to a later analysis, parvovirus B19, influenza, CMV and Epstein-Barr virus appeared linked to several top co-occurrence clusters. According to the authors, the approach could potentially be generalized to other disease states and immunological phenotypes. A later analysis found that TCR association rates varied across HLA loci, with DRB1 alleles showing the most associated TCRs and HLA-C alleles the fewest. Compared with equally common non-associated chains, HLA-associated TCR beta chains in a later analysis were more clonally expanded and had lower generation probabilities. The sequencing pipeline was judged likely to have produced a cluster of highly shared sequence variants as a technical artifact. Compared with the approximately 670-donor mean, donors in an Asian-associated ancestry cluster had fewer N-insertions in productive TCRs, according to a later genetic analysis. Because HLA typing was missing for some donors at each locus, association tests included only the typed subset. Linkage disequilibrium might explain the correlated functional status among segregating V segments, but an unknown experimental factor could not be ruled out. The study gave a list of about 160 TCR beta chains associated with cytomegalovirus. For the cohort, immune exposure information was limited to CMV serostatus. Assigning TCR associations to individual alleles was difficult when HLA alleles, especially DR and DQ, strongly co-occurred. An earlier analysis of approximately 600 of the donors showed that most TCR beta V segments appeared in productive rearrangements either about 87% or about 30% of the time, which broadly matched IMGT annotations. A further reported finding was that TCR beta sequences accurately predicted the HLA-A and HLA-B alleles for most subjects in the first cohort. According to a later analysis, most CMV-associated TCR beta chains appeared to be HLA-restricted, and the HLA associations seemed to be driven largely by CMV exposure. In this cohort, only TCR beta chains were sequenced, and detectable features were limited by the absence of alpha or paired-chain data. Most TCR sequences were seen in very few donors, while some public TCRs were found in many individuals. At a false discovery rate of 0.05, a later analysis linked some 18,000 TCR beta sequences to specific HLA alleles. The classifier was reported to diagnose cytomegalovirus status with high specificity and sensitivity in both the original cohort and the validation cohort. The presence/absence analyses assumed that sequencing depth was roughly uniform across donors, and that assumption may not be true.

As for this clone: The specificity of this receptor is unknown. There are no base qualities to consult, and no much larger clone falls within one base.

Library preparation used the immunoSEQ multiplex PCR assay. For the multiplex PCR, a mixture combining 60 forward primers for TCR Vbeta segments and 13 reverse primers for TCR Jbeta segments was used. Amplification of the CDR3 region of rearranged TCR beta genes was performed with a multiplex PCR assay on genomic DNA. Amplified TCR beta libraries were sequenced as 87-base-pair reads on the Illumina HiSeq System. As for how the authors treated the data: A later analysis tallied about 77 million unique TCR beta chains across the 666 repertoires, and about 10 million of those chains were shared by two or more donors. Raw reads were error-corrected and collapsed into unique sequences with a nearest-neighbor algorithm that merged closely related sequences to remove PCR and sequencing errors. CDR3 sequences were aligned to IMGT reference sequences to assign V, D and J gene segments. Each retained sequence needed at least a six-nucleotide match to both a V gene segment and a J gene segment. A rearrangement was called productive if the CDR3 had no stop codons and remained in frame with V and J, and every other rearrangement was called non-productive. Following IMGT convention, CDR3 was defined as the stretch from the second conserved V-encoded cysteine up to the conserved J-encoded phenylalanine. In an earlier analysis of some 550 of the donors, sequences lacking an unambiguous match to a single V gene segment were excluded. In an earlier analysis of some 590 of the donors, a V segment was called functional when productive rearrangements were above 56.7%, and segregating when the standard deviation between donors exceeded 5%. A statistical classification framework was developed to diagnose cytomegalovirus status using the catalog of TCR beta chain sequences. V and J gene assignment, in a later analysis, came from comparing TCR nucleotide sequences with IMGT/GENE-DB human TR gene sequences. In a later analysis, CDR3 sequences and most-parsimonious VDJ recombination scenarios were assigned using the TCRdist pipeline. In a later analysis, every TCR beta chain was defined by the combination of its CDR3 amino acid sequence and its V-gene family, and reads without a unique V-gene family were dropped. A later analysis removed 500 to 650 highly shared, low-generation-probability nucleotide sequences to deal with suspected cross-contamination and a sequencing artifact. For each public chain, a later analysis derived a clonal expansion index from normalized ranks of inferred template counts within each repertoire. Generation probabilities in a later analysis came from a VDJ recombination model fitted to out-of-frame rearrangements, and those results were checked against IGoR. A later analysis scored TCR-TCR, TCR-HLA and TCR-CMV co-occurrence with hypergeometric tests, applying a repertoire-size bias correction to TCR pairs. False discovery rates were estimated in a later analysis by permuting HLA or CMV assignments 20 times. In a later analysis, co-occurring TCRs were grouped using DBSCAN, and TCRdist sequence similarity was added for clustering within HLA-allele-positive subsets. Repertoires with fewer than 30,000 or more than 120,000 public chains, plus five repertoires with anomalous nucleotide sharing, were excluded from co-occurrence clustering. TCRdb took this table from immuneACCESS and kept in-frame rearrangements with V and J called. Such tables lack part of the clones; where checked against another copy, unresolved V genes explain under half of the gap, and the rest is unexplained. That table is the source of V, J and clone size, and D and trimming were worked out from the DNA. Within this sample are roughly 150,000 clones, with roughly 80% of them counted one time only. The ten largest clones capture about 11% of the sample.

V and J are truncated by 6 bases and 4 bases respectively, leaving an intervening sequence of 15 bases. Inclusive of the bounding cysteine and phenylalanine, the CDR3 is 14 residues long. The DNA shown is the 42-base CDR3, in frame from base 1. In the germline V gene, CDR1 corresponds to SGHAT and CDR2 to FQNNGV. The cohort was made up of roughly 670 healthy bone marrow donors. All cohort members were sampled while nominally healthy, although unrecorded immune exposures were likely present. The donor tested CMV seropositive, placing the donor among the 250 to 350 seropositive members of the cohort. Every donor gave a peripheral blood sample, and the peripheral blood mononuclear cells from that sample were used for TCR beta sequencing. Genomic DNA was extracted from the blood cell samples with the Qiagen DNeasy Blood Extraction Kit.

This sequence originates from a man younger than 35 in good health and CMV-seropositive. This chain joins TRBV11-2 to TRBJ1-1, with TRBD1 tentatively as D gene (6 bases match). The specimen was PBMCs. The DNA sequence reads TGTGCCAGCAGTAAGGGGGGGAGAGTCACTGAAGCTTTCTTT. It encodes CASSKGGRVTEAFF.